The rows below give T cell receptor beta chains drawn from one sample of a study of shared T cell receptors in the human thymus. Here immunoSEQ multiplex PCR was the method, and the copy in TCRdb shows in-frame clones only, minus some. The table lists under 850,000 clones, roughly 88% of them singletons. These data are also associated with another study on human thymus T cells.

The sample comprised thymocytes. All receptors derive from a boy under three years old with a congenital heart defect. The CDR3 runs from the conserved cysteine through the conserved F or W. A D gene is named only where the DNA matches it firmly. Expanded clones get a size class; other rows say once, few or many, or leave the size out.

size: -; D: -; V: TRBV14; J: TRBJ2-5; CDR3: CASSQDESPQETQYF; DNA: TGTGCCAGCAGCCAAGACGAGTCGCCTCAAGAGACCCAGTACTTC
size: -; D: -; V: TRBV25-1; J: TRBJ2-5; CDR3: CASSEYSDLPGEETQYF; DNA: TGTGCCAGCAGTGAATACTCCGACCTCCCGGGGGAAGAGACCCAGTACTTC
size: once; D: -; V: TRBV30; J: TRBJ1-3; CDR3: CAWSPIQGSGNTIYF; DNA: TGTGCCTGGAGCCCGATCCAGGGGTCTGGAAACACCATATATTTT
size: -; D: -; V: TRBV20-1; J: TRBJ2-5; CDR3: CSPTSQETQYF; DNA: TGCAGTCCCACGAGTCAAGAGACCCAGTACTTC
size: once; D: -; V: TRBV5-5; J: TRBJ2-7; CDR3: CASSPKTEGYEQYF; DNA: TGTGCCAGCAGCCCTAAGACAGAAGGCTACGAGCAGTACTTC
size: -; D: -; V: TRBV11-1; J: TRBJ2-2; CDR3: CASSSSGRGTGELFF; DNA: TGTGCCAGCAGCTCTAGCGGAAGGGGGACCGGGGAGCTGTTTTTT
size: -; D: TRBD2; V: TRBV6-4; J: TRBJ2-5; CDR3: CASSPIAGRRETQYF; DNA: TGTGCCAGCAGCCCCATAGCGGGACGGAGAGAGACCCAGTACTTC
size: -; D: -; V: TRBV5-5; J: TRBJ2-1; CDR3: CASSLAPSPSSYNEQFF; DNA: TGTGCCAGCAGCTTGGCGCCCTCCCCGAGCTCCTACAATGAGCAGTTCTTC
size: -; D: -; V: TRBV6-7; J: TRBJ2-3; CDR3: CASIQRTDTQYF; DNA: TGTGCCAGCATTCAGCGGACAGATACGCAGTATTTT
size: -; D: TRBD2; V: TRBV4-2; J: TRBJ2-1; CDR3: CASSQDLATSGRSSYNEQFF; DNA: TGTGCCAGCAGCCAAGATCTTGCGACTAGCGGGAGGAGCTCCTACAATGAGCAGTTCTTC
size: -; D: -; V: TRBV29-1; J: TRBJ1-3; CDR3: CSVVAPAGVGNTIYF; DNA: TGCAGCGTTGTAGCCCCCGCAGGGGTTGGAAACACCATATATTTT
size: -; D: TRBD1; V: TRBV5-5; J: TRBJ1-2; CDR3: CASSEMTGAYGYTF; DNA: TGTGCCAGCAGCGAGATGACAGGGGCCTATGGCTACACCTTC
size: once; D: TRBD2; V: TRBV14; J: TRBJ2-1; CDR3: CASSQGGGTSVYNEQFF; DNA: TGTGCCAGCAGCCAAGGAGGGGGGACTAGCGTCTACAATGAGCAGTTCTTC
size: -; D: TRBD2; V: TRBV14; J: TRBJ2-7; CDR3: CASSLAGASYEQYF; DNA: TGTGCCAGCAGCCTAGCGGGGGCCTCCTACGAGCAGTACTTC
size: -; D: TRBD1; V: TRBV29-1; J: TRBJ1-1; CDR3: CSVHADRTGNTEAFF; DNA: TGCAGCGTTCATGCGGACAGGACGGGGAACACTGAAGCTTTCTTT
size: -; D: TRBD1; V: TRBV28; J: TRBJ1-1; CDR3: CASSLCRGTGGEGNTEAFF; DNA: TGTGCCAGCAGTTTATGCCGGGGCACAGGGGGCGAGGGGAACACTGAAGCTTTCTTT
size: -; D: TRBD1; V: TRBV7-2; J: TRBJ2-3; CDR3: CASSLANYRGRPLTDTQYF; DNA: TGTGCCAGCAGCTTAGCGAATTACAGGGGGCGCCCCCTGACAGATACGCAGTATTTT
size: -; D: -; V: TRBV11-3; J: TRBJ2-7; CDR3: CASSKPGSPGEQYF; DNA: TGTGCCAGCAGCAAACCCGGGAGCCCGGGCGAGCAGTACTTC
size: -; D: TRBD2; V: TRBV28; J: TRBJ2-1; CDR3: CASSLSLAGGRYEQFF; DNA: TGTGCCAGCAGTTTATCCCTAGCGGGAGGTAGATATGAGCAGTTCTTC
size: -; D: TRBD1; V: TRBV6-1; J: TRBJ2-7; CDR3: CASSKGRDSEAYEQYF; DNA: TGTGCCAGCAGTAAAGGACGGGACAGCGAGGCCTACGAGCAGTACTTC
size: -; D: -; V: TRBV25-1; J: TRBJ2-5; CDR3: CASRGPPPGDETQYF; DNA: TGTGCCAGCAGAGGACCCCCGCCAGGGGACGAGACCCAGTACTTC
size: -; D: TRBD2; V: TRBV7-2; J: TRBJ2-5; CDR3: CASATGGVLYQETQYF; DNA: TGTGCCAGCGCCACGGGGGGAGTGCTCTATCAAGAGACCCAGTACTTC
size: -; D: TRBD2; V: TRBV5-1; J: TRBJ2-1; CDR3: CASSRGDLTSGPGYEQFF; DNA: TGCGCCAGCAGCCGCGGCGACCTGACTAGCGGGCCCGGGTATGAGCAGTTCTTC
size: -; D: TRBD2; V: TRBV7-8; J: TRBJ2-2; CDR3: CASSPREGAGAPSNTGELFF; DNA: TGTGCCAGCAGCCCCCGGGAGGGAGCGGGAGCCCCATCGAACACCGGGGAGCTGTTTTTT
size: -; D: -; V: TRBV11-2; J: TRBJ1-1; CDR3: CASSPRTANTEAFF; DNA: TGTGCCAGCAGCCCGCGTACAGCGAACACTGAAGCTTTCTTT
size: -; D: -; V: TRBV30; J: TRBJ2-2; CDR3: CAWSVSIDTGELFF; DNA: TGTGCCTGGAGTGTCAGTATTGACACCGGGGAGCTGTTTTTT
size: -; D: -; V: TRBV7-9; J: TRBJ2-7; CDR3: CASSPPRDRGPYEQYF; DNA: TGTGCCAGCAGCCCCCCGAGAGACCGAGGCCCCTACGAGCAGTACTTC
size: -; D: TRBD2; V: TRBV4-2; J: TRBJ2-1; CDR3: CASSQDLVAGDEQFF; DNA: TGTGCCAGCAGCCAAGATCTAGTAGCGGGCGATGAGCAGTTCTTC
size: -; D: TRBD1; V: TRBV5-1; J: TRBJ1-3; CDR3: CASSAGQGAIIDTIYF; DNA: TGCGCCAGCAGCGCCGGACAGGGGGCGATAATAGACACCATATATTTT
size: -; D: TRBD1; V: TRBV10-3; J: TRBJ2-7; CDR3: CAISDPGQGRVFYEQYF; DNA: TGTGCCATCAGTGACCCCGGACAGGGAAGGGTATTCTACGAGCAGTACTTC
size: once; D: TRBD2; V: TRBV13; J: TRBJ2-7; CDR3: CASSPALAGGPYEQYF; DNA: TGTGCCAGCAGCCCCGCCCTAGCGGGAGGGCCCTACGAGCAGTACTTC
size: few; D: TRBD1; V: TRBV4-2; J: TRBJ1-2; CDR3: CASSQVGTGGGGYTF; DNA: TGTGCCAGCAGCCAAGTAGGGACAGGGGGAGGCGGCTACACCTTC
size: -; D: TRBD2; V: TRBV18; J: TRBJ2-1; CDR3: CASSPRVTGAGVNEQFF; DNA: TGTGCCAGCTCCCCACGAGTTACCGGGGCGGGAGTGAATGAGCAGTTCTTC
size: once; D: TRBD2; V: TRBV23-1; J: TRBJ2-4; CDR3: CASSHHGGLAVSQSKNIQYF; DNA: TGCGCCAGCAGTCACCACGGGGGACTAGCGGTCTCCCAGTCCAAAAACATTCAGTACTTC
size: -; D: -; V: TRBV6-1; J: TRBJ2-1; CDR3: CASSATGPSYNEQFF; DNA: TGTGCCAGCTCCGCGACAGGACCCTCCTACAATGAGCAGTTCTTC
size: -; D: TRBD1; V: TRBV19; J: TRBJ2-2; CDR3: CASSIIGTGSRTGELFF; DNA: TGTGCCAGTAGTATAATCGGGACAGGGTCGAGAACCGGGGAGCTGTTTTTT
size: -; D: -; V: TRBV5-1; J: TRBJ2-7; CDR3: CASSLDYNAPYEQYF; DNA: TGCGCCAGCAGCCTGGACTACAATGCCCCCTACGAGCAGTACTTC